What follows are 30 T cell receptor beta chains derived from one specimen sequenced in a study of blood T cell repertoires in COVID-19. Repertoires were generated with immunoSEQ multiplex PCR, while TCRdb's copy carries only in-frame clones and drops some. Of about 280,000 clones listed, around 88% are singletons. What was sequenced was peripheral blood. The receptors come from a man in his forties with acute or convalescent COVID-19.

This sequence joins TRBV5-1 and TRBJ2-7; D may be TRBD2 (5 bases). The length of the CDR3 is 13 residues. V was clipped by 0 bases and J by 2 bases, with 6 bases between them. Germline values: CDR1 SGHRS, CDR2 YFSETQ. The CDR3 is CASSLGRPYEQYF. Here the CDR3 DNA reads TGCGCCAGCAGCTTGGGGAGGCCCTACGAGCAGTACTTC.

The V call is TRBV2, the J call TRBJ1-2, with TRBD1 matching over 7 bases. Losses at the gene ends were 9 bases for V and 0 bases for J; bases not matched to a gene: 7. Germline lookup yields CDR1 SNHLY and CDR2 FYNNEI. The CDR3 length is 14 residues. CDR3 residues: CASIATGSNYGYTF. CDR3 DNA sequence: TGTGCCAGTATAGCGACAGGGTCTAACTATGGCTACACCTTC.

The table lists this clone with a count of one. This chain links TRBV6-5 with TRBJ1-1, with D perhaps TRBD1 (5 bases). The germline V gene has CDR1 MNHEY and CDR2 SVGAGI. V lost 8 bases to trimming and J lost 3 bases, with 10 bases between them. CDR3 length: 12 residues. CDR3 DNA: TGTGCCAGCCAGGGTCAGTACACTGAAGCTTTCTTT. It is translated as CASQGQYTEAFF.

CDR3 region: CASSVDMLTGELFF. The CDR3, as DNA: TGTGCCAGCAGCGTAGATATGTTGACCGGGGAGCTGTTTTTT. V is TRBV9 and J is TRBJ2-2; D is unresolved. V lost 0 bases and J 5 bases, leaving 8 bases between the germline ends. This CDR3 has 14 residues. Germline CDR1 and CDR2: SGDLS and YYNGEE. The full variable domain, rest sourced from reference TRBV9 and TRBJ2-2, is DSGVTQTPKHLITATGQRVTLRCSPRSGDLSVYWYQQSLDQGLQFLIQYYNGEERAKGNILERFSAQQFPDLHSELNLSSLELGDSALYFCASSVDMLTGELFFGEGSRLTVL.

The chain carries TRBV30 and TRBJ2-2; TRBD1 is a possible D gene (6 bases). Germline V CDR1 and CDR2: GTSNPN, SVGIG (reference sequence). V dropped 4 bases and J dropped 1 base, with 10 bases sitting between them. CDR3 length equals 14 residues. CDR3: CAWTGTMNTGELFF. The CDR3 region has the DNA TGTGCCTGGACCGGGACAATGAACACCGGGGAGCTGTTTTTT.

As regards this clone: The junction shows a germline mismatch at one end, possibly a read error. This chain joins TRBV29-1 and TRBJ2-3; 11 positions agree with TRBD2. The V gene's germline CDR1 is SQVTM and CDR2 ANQGSEA. The CDR3 runs to 15 residues. The CDR3 coding sequence is TGCAGCGTTGAAGATCAGGGGTCTAGACTAGCGGGGTTCCGTTTT. This codes for CSVEDQGSRLAGFRF.

V and J are TRBV6-2 or TRBV6-3 and TRBJ2-2; 7 bases line up with TRBD2. The germline V gene has CDR1 MNHEY and CDR2 SVGEGT. J lost 5 bases, V lost 5 bases, and 20 bases had no gene match. The CDR3 is made up of 19 amino acids. The CDR3 is CASSTLGARGWTGTGELFF. The CDR3 DNA reads TGTGCCAGCAGTACCCTCGGGGCGCGGGGGTGGACGGGAACCGGGGAGCTGTTTTTT.

This clone appeared a few times. The J gene is TRBJ1-2, the V gene TRBV19; no reliable D call. V lost 7 bases, J lost 4 bases, and 7 bases lay in between. The CDR3 runs to 11 residues. Per the germline V gene, CDR1 is LNHDA and CDR2 is SQIVND (reference sequence). This CDR3 is CASKRSYGYTF. CDR3 coding DNA: TGTGCCAGTAAGAGAAGCTATGGCTACACCTTC.

This chain joins TRBV7-8 and TRBJ1-2; 7 bases match TRBD1. The CDR3 length is 17 residues. Per germline, CDR1 SGHVS and CDR2 FQNEAQ. Trimming cost V 5 bases and J 0 bases; bases outside gene matches: 12. CDR3 protein: CASSPTRGQYTNYGYTF. In nucleotides, the CDR3 is TGTGCCAGCAGCCCCACGAGGGGACAGTATACTAACTATGGCTACACCTTC.

The chain combines TRBV10-3 with TRBJ1-5, with TRBD1 as a possible D gene (6 bases). This CDR3 has 16 residues. Between the trimmed V and J ends, which lost 6 bases and 0 bases, there was a span of 15 bases. CDR1 is ENHRY and CDR2 is SYGVKD in the germline V gene. The CDR3 protein is CAISERGWGSNQPQHF. Here the CDR3 DNA reads TGTGCCATCAGCGAGAGGGGGTGGGGTAGCAATCAGCCCCAGCATTTT.

The chain recombines TRBV6-5 with TRBJ2-1, with D possibly TRBD2 on 5 matching bases. The ends were cut back, 6 bases at V and 7 bases at J, with 16 bases in the middle. This CDR3 spans 14 amino acids. Germline V gene data show CDR1 as MNHEY and CDR2 as SVGAGI. DNA for the CDR3: TGTGCCAGCAGCCCGGATCAGCGGTGGAATGAGCAGTTCTTC. It translates to CASSPDQRWNEQFF.

The chain has TRBV3-1 (or the pseudogene TRBV3-2) and TRBJ1-1; the D gene is possibly TRBD1 (6 bases). V was shortened by 6 bases and J by 3 bases, with 17 bases between the two germline ends. The CDR3 is 15 residues long. Germline CDR1 and CDR2: LGHDT and YNNKEL (reference sequence). The CDR3 DNA sequence: TGTGCCAGCAGTCTCCTGGGGGCGAGTGACACTGAAGCTTTCTTT. As protein: CASSLLGASDTEAFF.

V gene TRBV7-3 combines with J gene TRBJ2-1; 12 nucleotides line up with TRBD2. The V segment lost 5 bases and the J segment 4 bases; nucleotides outside the gene matches: 3. Germline lookup yields CDR1 SGHTA and CDR2 FQGTGA. This CDR3 spans 15 amino acids. In DNA, the CDR3 is TGTGCCAGCAGCCCTGGACTAGCGGGATACAATGAGCAGTTCTTC. This gives the protein CASSPGLAGYNEQFF.

The chain carries TRBV7-3 and TRBJ2-6; the D is unclear. CDR1 and CDR2 from the germline V gene are SGHTA and FQGTGA. V was shortened by 4 bases and J by 5 bases, with 6 bases between the two germline ends. The CDR3 consists of 13 residues. CDR3: CASSSARANVLTF. The CDR3 nucleotides are TGTGCCAGCAGCTCCGCTAGGGCCAACGTCCTGACTTTC.

The V gene is TRBV7-2, the J gene TRBJ2-1; TRBD2 matches 8 bases. CDR3 length: 17 residues. Losses at the gene ends were 4 bases for V and 5 bases for J; bases not matched to a gene: 13. Germline V CDR1 and CDR2: SGHTA, FQGNSA. The CDR3 spells CASSSPEGGGRNNEQFF. The CDR3 DNA reads as TGTGCCAGCAGCTCTCCGGAAGGCGGGGGGCGAAACAATGAGCAGTTCTTC. The variable domain in full, with the rest retrieved from reference TRBV7-2 and TRBJ2-1, is GAGVSQSPSNKVTEKGKDVELRCDPISGHTALYWYRQSLGQGLEFLIYFQGNSAPDKSGLPSDRFSAERTGGSVSTLTIQRTQQEDSAVYLCASSSPEGGGRNNEQFFGPGTRLTVL.

The chain employs TRBV6-1 and TRBJ1-5, with 8 bases that match TRBD1. CDR3 size: 14 residues. The germline V gene has CDR1 MNHNS and CDR2 SASEGT. The ends lost 0 bases at V and 6 bases at J; junction bases unmatched: 1. CDR3 sequence reads: CASSEATGGQPQHF. CDR3 nucleotide sequence: TGTGCCAGCAGTGAAGCTACAGGGGGTCAGCCCCAGCATTTT.

V and J are TRBV6-6 and TRBJ1-2; D not certain. The germline V gene has CDR1 MNHNY and CDR2 SVGAGI (reference sequence). V lost 5 bases, J lost 2 bases, and 15 bases lay in between. This CDR3 region has 15 residues. The CDR3 bases are TGTGCCAGCAGTCTTGCCGGGGTAGAGAACTATGGCTACACCTTC. This encodes CASSLAGVENYGYTF.

J is TRBJ1-1 and V is TRBV4-1; TRBD1 matches at 9 bases. Germline CDR1 reads MGHRA; CDR2 reads YSYEKL. V trimming: 4 bases; J trimming: 5 bases; junction bases outside the gene matches: 5. The length of the CDR3 is 14 residues. The DNA for the CDR3 is TGCGCCAGCAGCCTCGACAGGGGGAGAACTGAAGCTTTCTTT. Translating it yields CASSLDRGRTEAFF.

This chain's CDR3 is CASSETPTDSGGYTF. The DNA of the CDR3 is TGTGCCAGCAGTGAAACCCCGACCGACTCGGGTGGCTACACCTTC. This sequence joins TRBV6-1 and TRBJ1-2; D gene ambiguous. The germline CDR1 and CDR2 sequences are MNHNS and SASEGT. V dropped 2 bases and J dropped 7 bases, with 17 bases sitting between them. The CDR3 is made up of 15 amino acids.

The rearrangement joins TRBV7-3 to TRBJ2-2; D call uncertain. The length of the CDR3 is 17 residues. Trimming left V 4 bases short and J 1 base short, with 16 bases between. Germline CDR1 SGHTA, CDR2 FQGTGA. The CDR3 sequence: CASSYGSRSRNTGELFF. In nucleotides, the CDR3 is TGTGCCAGCAGCTATGGCTCGAGGTCGAGGAACACCGGGGAGCTGTTTTTT.

CDR3 loop: CASSTTGETEAFF. The CDR3 DNA follows: TGTGCCAGTAGTACAACAGGGGAAACTGAAGCTTTCTTT. The chain employs TRBV19 and TRBJ1-1; TRBD1 agrees at 7 bases. Trimming removed 4 bases from V and 5 bases from J; junction bases left unmatched: 4. Germline-derived CDR1 and CDR2 are LNHDA and SQIVND (reference sequence). The CDR3 length is 13 residues.

This chain uses TRBV27 with TRBJ1-2, with 7 bases that match TRBD1. The CDR3 loop spans 13 amino acids. CDR1 MNHEY and CDR2 SMNVEV come from the germline V gene (reference sequence). V lost 5 bases and J lost 4; bases outside the gene matches: 4. CDR3 residues: CASSLTGRYGYTF. DNA for the CDR3: TGTGCCAGCAGTCTGACAGGGCGCTATGGCTACACCTTC.

The genes are TRBV4-2 and TRBJ2-3, with TRBD2 matching over 11 bases. The V gene's germline CDR1 is LGHNA and CDR2 YNFKEQ. V was clipped by 1 base and J by 6 bases; unmatched bases: 9. The CDR3 extends over 17 amino acids. The CDR3 DNA follows: TGTGCCAGCAGCCAAGTAGCGGGGGGGTCGACTTCGGATACGCAGTATTTT. Protein product: CASSQVAGGSTSDTQYF.

CDR3 sequence: CASGIRQGADEQYF. The CDR3 nucleotides are TGTGCCAGCGGCATAAGACAGGGGGCGGACGAGCAGTACTTC. This chain connects TRBV7-2 to TRBJ2-7; 10 positions match TRBD1. This CDR3 is built from 14 residues. The V and J ends lost 8 bases and 5 bases, in that order; junction bases with no gene match: 9. CDR1 and CDR2 (germline): SGHTA, FQGNSA.

The chain uses TRBV13 and TRBJ2-7; 7 bases map to TRBD1. The V and J ends lost 5 bases and 3 bases, in that order; junction bases with no gene match: 1. Germline values: CDR1 PRHDT, CDR2 FYEKMQ (reference sequence). CDR3 length: 12 amino acids. The chain's CDR3 is CASSGTVYEQYF. CDR3 nucleotide sequence: TGTGCCAGCAGCGGGACAGTCTACGAGCAGTACTTC.

CDR3 sequence (DNA): TGTGCCAGCTCACCAGGGCAGGGAATCCCCTACGAGCAGTACTTC. Translating gives CASSPGQGIPYEQYF. The chain has TRBV18 and TRBJ2-7; the D gene is possibly TRBD1 (5 bases). The CDR3 covers 15 residues. Germline V gene lookup returns CDR1 KGHSH and CDR2 LQKENI. The germline V and J ends were trimmed by 2 bases and 2 bases, with 13 bases remaining between them.

The rearrangement joins TRBV7-7 to TRBJ2-2; 12 bases are shared with TRBD2. The junction had 9 bases not matched to a gene; V was cut back by 3 bases and J by 4 bases. Germline V gene sequence: CDR1 SSHAT, CDR2 FNYEAQ (reference sequence). This CDR3 has 18 residues. The CDR3 bases are TGTGCCAGCAGCTTCAAGCCTGGACTAGCGGGGCGCACCGGGGAGCTGTTTTTT. Its protein is CASSFKPGLAGRTGELFF.

The chain links TRBV3-1 (or the pseudogene TRBV3-2) to TRBJ2-1; 7 bases agree with TRBD2. The CDR3 is made up of 16 amino acids. Trimming took 3 bases from V and 0 from J; bases not matched to a gene: 5. Germline V gene lookup returns CDR1 LGHDT and CDR2 YNNKEL (reference sequence). CDR3 DNA: TGTGCCAGCAGCCATTGGGAGGGAAGCTCCTACAATGAGCAGTTCTTC. It yields the protein CASSHWEGSSYNEQFF.

On this clone itself: Other nucleotide sequences from this sample produce the same CDR3. This rearrangement joins TRBV18 to TRBJ1-1, with D hard to call. Germline lookup yields CDR1 KGHSH and CDR2 LQKENI. The CDR3 extends over 13 amino acids. V lost 2 bases and J lost 1, with 5 bases in between. The DNA for the CDR3 is TGTGCCAGCTCACCAGGGCCGAACACTGAAGCTTTCTTT. Protein product: CASSPGPNTEAFF. Looking up the rest from reference TRBV18 and TRBJ1-1 gives the full variable domain: NAGVMQNPRHLVRRRGQEARLRCSPMKGHSHVYWYRQLPEEGLKFMVYLQKENIIDESGMPKERFSAEFPKEGPSILRIQQVVRGDSAAYFCASSPGPNTEAFFGQGTRLTVV.

As concerns this clone: Other nucleotide sequences from this sample produce the same CDR3. The rearrangement links TRBV6-5 to TRBJ2-7; 10 bases are a match to TRBD1. CDR1 is MNHEY and CDR2 is SVGAGI in the germline V gene. The CDR3 has 13 amino acids. V dropped 6 bases and J dropped 3; count of bases not matched to a gene: 2. In DNA form, the CDR3 reads TGTGCCAGCAGGGGGACAGGGGTCTACGAGCAGTACTTC. This encodes CASRGTGVYEQYF.